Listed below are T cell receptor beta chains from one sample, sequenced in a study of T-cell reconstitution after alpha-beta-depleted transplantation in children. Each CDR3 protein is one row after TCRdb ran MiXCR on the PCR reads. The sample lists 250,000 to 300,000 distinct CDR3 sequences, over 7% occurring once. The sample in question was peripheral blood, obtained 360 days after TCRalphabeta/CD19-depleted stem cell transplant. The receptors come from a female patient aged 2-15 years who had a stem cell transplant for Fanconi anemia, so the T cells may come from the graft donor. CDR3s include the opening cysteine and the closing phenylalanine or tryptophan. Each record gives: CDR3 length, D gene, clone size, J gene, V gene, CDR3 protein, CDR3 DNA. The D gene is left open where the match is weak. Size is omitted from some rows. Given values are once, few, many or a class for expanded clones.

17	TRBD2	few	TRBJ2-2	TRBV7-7	CASSLPSGGPGTGELFF	TGTGCCAGCAGCTTACCTAGCGGGGGGCCGGGAACCGGGGAGCTGTTTTTT
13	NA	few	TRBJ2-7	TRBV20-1	CSASVGGSYEQYF	TGCAGTGCTAGTGTCGGGGGCTCCTACGAGCAGTACTTC
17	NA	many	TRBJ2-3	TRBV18	CASSRSGTLRGTDTQYF	TGTGCCAGCTCACGGTCGGGGACACTTCGCGGGACAGATACGCAGTATTTT
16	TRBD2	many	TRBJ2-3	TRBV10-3	CAISELAGGSTDTQYF	TGTGCCATCAGTGAGTTGGCGGGGGGCAGCACAGATACGCAGTATTTT
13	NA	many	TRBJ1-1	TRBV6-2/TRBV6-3	CASSWKWRTEAFF	TGTGCCAGCAGTTGGAAGTGGAGGACTGAAGCTTTCTTT
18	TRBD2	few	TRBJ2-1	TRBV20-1	CSAKGLAGGSFSYNEQFF	TGCAGTGCTAAGGGACTAGCGGGAGGCTCTTTTTCCTACAATGAGCAGTTCTTC
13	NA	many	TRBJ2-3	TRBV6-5	CASSYKLLNTQYF	TGTGCCAGCAGTTATAAGCTCCTCAATACGCAGTATTTT
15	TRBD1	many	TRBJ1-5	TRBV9	CASSPLGDRLSPQHF	TGTGCCAGCAGCCCCCTAGGGGACAGGCTCTCGCCCCAGCATTTT
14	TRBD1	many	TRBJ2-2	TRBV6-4	CASSETGDTGELFF	TGTGCCAGCAGTGAGACAGGGGACACCGGGGAGCTGTTTTTT
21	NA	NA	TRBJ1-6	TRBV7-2	CASSLAHGGRTLSSYNSPLHF	TGTGCCAGCAGCTTAGCGCACGGAGGACGGACCCTGAGCTCCTATAATTCACCCCTCCACTTT
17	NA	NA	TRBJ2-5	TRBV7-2	CASSEILAGAYRGTQYF	TGTGCCAGCAGCGAAATATTGGCGGGGGCCTACCGAGGGACCCAGTACTTC
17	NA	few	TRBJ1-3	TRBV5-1	CASSLRGEGSSGNTIYF	TGCGCCAGCAGCTTGCGGGGGGAAGGATCCTCTGGAAACACCATATATTTT
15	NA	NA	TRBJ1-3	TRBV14	CASSQVRGGGNTIYF	TGTGCCAGCAGCCAAGTGCGGGGCGGTGGAAACACCATATATTTT
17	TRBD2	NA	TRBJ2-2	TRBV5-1	CASSLASGGINTGELFF	TGCGCCAGCAGCTTGGCCAGCGGGGGGATTAACACCGGGGAGCTGTTTTTT
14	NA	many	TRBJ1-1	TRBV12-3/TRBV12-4	CASSRLGQHSEAFF	TGTGCCAGCAGTCGCCTAGGACAGCACAGTGAAGCTTTCTTT
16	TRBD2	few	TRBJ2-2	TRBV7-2	CASSLSGGPNAGELFF	TGTGCCAGCAGCTTAAGCGGGGGCCCCAACGCCGGGGAGCTGTTTTTT
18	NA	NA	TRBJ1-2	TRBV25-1	CASSEFFGDRQSTMGYTF	TGTGCCAGCAGTGAATTTTTTGGAGACAGGCAATCAACTATGGGCTACACCTTC
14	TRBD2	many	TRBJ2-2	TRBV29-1	CSVEVAGDTGELFF	TGCAGCGTTGAGGTAGCGGGAGACACCGGGGAGCTGTTTTTT
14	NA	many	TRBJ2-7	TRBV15	CATSLISRGGEQYF	TGTGCCACCAGCTTGATTTCCAGGGGGGGCGAGCAGTACTTC
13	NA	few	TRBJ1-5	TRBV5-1	CASSPLGNQPQHF	TGCGCCAGCAGCCCGTTAGGCAATCAGCCCCAGCATTTT
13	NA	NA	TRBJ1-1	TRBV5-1	CASSSQLDTEAFF	TGCGCCAGCAGCTCCCAGTTGGACACTGAAGCTTTCTTT
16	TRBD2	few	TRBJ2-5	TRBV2	CASSAGLAGALETQYF	TGTGCCAGCAGTGCTGGACTAGCGGGCGCTCTGGAGACCCAGTACTTC
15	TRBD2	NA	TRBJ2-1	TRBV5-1	CASSLVAGGLEEQFF	TGCGCCAGCAGCTTGGTGGCGGGGGGGCTCGAGGAGCAGTTCTTC
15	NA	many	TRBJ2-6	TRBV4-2	CASSQDNSGANVLTF	TGTGCCAGCAGCCAAGACAACTCTGGGGCCAACGTCCTGACTTTC
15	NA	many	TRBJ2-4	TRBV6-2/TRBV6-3	CASSENRVAKNIQYF	TGTGCCAGCAGCGAAAACCGAGTAGCCAAAAACATTCAGTACTTC
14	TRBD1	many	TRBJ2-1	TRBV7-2	CASSLAGQLSGQFF	TGTGCCAGCAGCTTAGCGGGACAGTTATCGGGTCAGTTCTTC
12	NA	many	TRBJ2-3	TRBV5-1	CASSLSVDTQYF	TGCGCCAGCAGCTTGTCGGTAGATACGCAGTATTTT